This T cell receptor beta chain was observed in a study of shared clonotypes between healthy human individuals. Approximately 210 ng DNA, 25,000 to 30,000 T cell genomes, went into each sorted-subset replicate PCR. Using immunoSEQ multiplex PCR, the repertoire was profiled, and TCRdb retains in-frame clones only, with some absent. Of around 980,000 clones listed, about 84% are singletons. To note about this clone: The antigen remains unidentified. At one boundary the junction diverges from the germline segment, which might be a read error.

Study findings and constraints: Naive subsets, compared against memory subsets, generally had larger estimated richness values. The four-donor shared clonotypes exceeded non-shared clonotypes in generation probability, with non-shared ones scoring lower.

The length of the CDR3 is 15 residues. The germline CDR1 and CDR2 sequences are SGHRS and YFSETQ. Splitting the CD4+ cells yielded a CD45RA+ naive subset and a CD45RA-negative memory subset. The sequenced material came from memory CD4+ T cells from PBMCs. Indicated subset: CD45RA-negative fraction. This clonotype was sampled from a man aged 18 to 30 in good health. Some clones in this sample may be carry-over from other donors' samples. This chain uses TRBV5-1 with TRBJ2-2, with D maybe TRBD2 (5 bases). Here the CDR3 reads CASSSLGSHTGEPFF. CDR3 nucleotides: TGCGCCAGCAGCTCCCTGGGGTCCCACACCGGGGAGCCGTTTTTT.